What follows are 2 T cell receptor beta chains derived from one specimen sequenced in a study of regulatory T cells in long-lasting Graves disease. Assembly of TCR beta libraries relied on iRepertoire HTBI primers together with Arm-PCR of CDR3 regions. TCRdb re-called the multiplex PCR reads through MiXCR, storing one row per CDR3 protein. The sample shows approximately 300,000 distinct CDR3 sequences, over 15% of them seen only once. The time point denotes: newly diagnosed GD, antithyroid drugs for less than 3 months. PBMC-derived RNA was used for the TCR library. The sequenced sample was peripheral blood mononuclear cells (PBMCs), obtained at new diagnosis, from a patient treated with antithyroid drugs. These receptors were taken from a female donor with Graves disease.

This clonotype was detected ten times or more. V gene TRBV11-2 combines with J gene TRBJ2-1, with 9 bases aligning to TRBD2. The J segment lost 10 bases and the V segment lost 1 base, leaving 2 bases of the junction unmatched. The length of the CDR3 is 13 residues. CDR1 is SGHAT, CDR2 FQNNGV, per germline. In nucleotides, the CDR3 is TGTGCCAGCAGCTTAGGGCTAGCGGGAGAGCAGTTCTTC. This sequence encodes CASSLGLAGEQFF.

The chain couples TRBV4-1 to TRBJ2-2, with TRBD1 as a possible D gene (6 bases). Germline lookup yields CDR1 MGHRA and CDR2 YSYEKL. V dropped 2 bases and J dropped 5 bases, with 9 bases sitting between them. The CDR3 loop spans 14 amino acids. The CDR3 region has the DNA TGCGCCAGCAGCCAACCGGGGACAACCGGGGAGCTGTTTTTT. Protein: CASSQPGTTGELFF.